This passage covers 24 T cell receptor beta chains from one sample sequenced in a study of blood T cells in healthy people across ages. A J-beta primer mix and a sample-barcoded 5' primer were used in a second PCR of roughly 6 to 12 cycles. TCRdb re-derived calls from the 5' RACE reads in MiXCR, one entry per CDR3 protein. The sample shows around 1,800,000 distinct CDR3 sequences, roughly two fifths of them seen only once. The sample comprised blood. All receptors come from a human donor in good health.

The chain has TRBV6-6 and TRBJ1-6; D gene ambiguous. V gave up 7 bases and J gave up 9 bases, with 7 bases separating them. CDR3 size: 11 residues. Germline lookup yields CDR1 MNHNY and CDR2 SVGAGI (reference sequence). The CDR3 is CASTAGSPLHF. As DNA, the CDR3 is TGTGCCAGCACCGCGGGTTCACCCCTCCACTTT.

The chain is built from TRBV10-3 and TRBJ2-5; 11 nucleotides align to TRBD1. The J call may be mistaken, given a closer DNA end match to TRBJ2-7. This CDR3 has 14 amino acids. Germline V gene data show CDR1 as ENHRY and CDR2 as SYGVKD. CDR3 region: CATRGGDRGNEQYF. The CDR3 coding sequence is TGTGCCACCCGTGGGGGGGACAGGGGGAACGAGCAGTACTTC.

This clonotype was observed a single time. With a much larger clone just one base away, this may be a read error. The rearrangement uses TRBV7-3 and TRBJ2-5; TRBD2 matches at 8 bases. The last part of the DNA fits TRBJ2-7 better; the J call may be wrong. The CDR3 loop spans 15 amino acids. Looked up from germline, CDR1 is SGHTA and CDR2 is FQGTGA. The CDR3 here is CTSSLFAGGSYEQYF. The CDR3 bases are TGTACCAGCAGTCTTTTTGCGGGGGGTTCCTACGAGCAGTACTTC.

The CDR3 spells CATRTGLEKLFF. The DNA for the CDR3 is TGTGCCACTAGGACAGGGCTTGAAAAACTGTTTTTT. This chain joins TRBV6-5 and TRBJ1-4, with 8 bases fitting TRBD1. Germline values: CDR1 MNHEY, CDR2 SVGAGI. The CDR3 has 12 amino acids. With V trimmed by 10 bases and J by 7 bases, 5 bases remained unmatched.

The table lists this clonotype with a few counts. A read error may account for a junction end that differs from germline. This chain links TRBV4-1 with TRBJ2-1; TRBD2 might be the D (5 bases). CDR3 length: 15 amino acids. Germline V lookup: CDR1 MGHRA, CDR2 YSYEKL. The CDR3 spells CASSWARLPYNEQFF. Written as DNA, the CDR3 is TGTGCCAGCAGCTGGGCGCGACTACCTTACAATGAGCAGTTCTTC.

V gene TRBV4-3 combines with J gene TRBJ1-2; D is unclear. CDR3 length: 16 amino acids. V lost 0 bases, J lost 3 bases, and 14 bases lay in between. From germline, CDR1 is LGHNA and CDR2 YSLEER. This CDR3 reads CASSQDLTVSYYGYTF. The CDR3 bases are TGCGCCAGCAGCCAAGACCTGACGGTTTCTTACTATGGCTACACCTTC.

This clonotype was seen only a few times. The DNA for the CDR3 is TGTGCCAGCAGCTGGGGTGGTTCAGGAAACACCATATATTTT. This gives the protein CASSWGGSGNTIYF. The J gene is TRBJ1-3, the V gene TRBV7-9; D gene ambiguous. CDR1 is SEHNR, CDR2 FQNEAQ, per germline (reference sequence). The length of the CDR3 is 14 residues. V shed 4 bases and J shed 4 bases, with 11 bases lying between them.

This clonotype was seen more than once but under ten times. This chain links TRBV20-1 with TRBJ1-2; 7 bases fit TRBD1. The J segment lost 3 bases and the V segment lost 4 bases, leaving 5 bases of the junction unmatched. Per the germline V gene, CDR1 is DFQATT and CDR2 is SNEGSKA (reference sequence). This CDR3 has 13 amino acids. The CDR3 coding sequence is TGCAGTGCTACCCGACAGGGCGACTATGGCTACACCTTC. Translation: CSATRQGDYGYTF.

The chain carries TRBV5-6 and TRBJ1-1; D unresolved. Germline loops: CDR1 SGHDT, CDR2 YYEEEE. V was shortened by 1 base and J by 7 bases, with 5 bases between the two germline ends. There are 11 residues in the CDR3. The CDR3, as DNA: TGTGCCAGCAGCTTGATTAGTGAAGCTTTCTTT. Amino acid sequence: CASSLISEAFF. The full variable domain, its missing parts supplied by reference TRBV5-6 and TRBJ1-1, is DAGVTQSPTHLIKTRGQQVTLRCSPKSGHDTVSWYQQALGQGPQFIFQYYEEEERQRGNFPDRFSGHQFPNYSSELNVNALLLGDSALYLCASSLISEAFFGQGTRLTVV.

The chain carries TRBV6-4 and TRBJ2-1, with D possibly matching TRBD2 (5 bases). Germline V CDR1 and CDR2: MRHNA, SNTAGT. The V gene lost 8 bases and the J gene lost 13 bases, with 21 bases spanning the gap. The CDR3 has 13 amino acids. The CDR3 is CASSGGPGETQFF. The DNA for the CDR3 is TGTGCCAGCTCCGGCGGGCCGGGTGAGACCCAGTTCTTC.

The V and J genes are TRBV20-1 and TRBJ1-6, with D tentatively TRBD1 (5 bases). Deletions cut 0 bases from V and 13 bases from J, with 19 bases between. CDR3 length: 15 amino acids. Per the germline V gene, CDR1 is DFQATT and CDR2 is SNEGSKA (reference sequence). The CDR3 spells CSARDPMGLMAPLHF. In DNA, the CDR3 is TGCAGTGCTAGAGACCCTATGGGGCTCATGGCTCCCCTCCACTTT.

J is TRBJ1-1 and V is TRBV7-2, with a possible D match to TRBD1 (5 bases). The CDR3 loop spans 13 amino acids. The germline V gene encodes CDR1 SGHTA and CDR2 FQGNSA. The germline V and J ends were trimmed by 6 bases and 7 bases, with 15 bases remaining between them. CDR3 coding DNA: TGTGCCAGCAGTCGGGCCAGGGATGGTGAAGCTTTCTTT. As protein: CASSRARDGEAFF.

This clonotype has just one count. The chain joins TRBV12-3 or TRBV12-4 to TRBJ2-2; TRBD2 aligns across 10 bases. The ends lost 2 bases at V and 8 bases at J; junction bases unmatched: 14. The CDR3 consists of 18 residues. Written as DNA, the CDR3 is TGTGCCAGCAGTTTAAATCCAGCGGGGGGGCCGAGCACTGGGGAGCTGTTTTTT. It encodes CASSLNPAGGPSTGELFF.

This clonotype was seen just once. CDR3: CATRDNAYEQYF. The CDR3 DNA sequence: TGTGCCACCAGGGACAACGCCTACGAGCAGTACTTC. V gene TRBV24-1 combines with J gene TRBJ2-4, with TRBD1 as a possible D gene (5 bases). The last part of the DNA fits TRBJ2-7 better; the J call may be wrong. CDR1 is KGHDR, CDR2 SFDVKD, per germline. This CDR3 is 12 amino acids long.

This clonotype was detected a few times. The junction and the germline gene differ at one end; a read error may be behind it. The chain links TRBV9 to TRBJ2-7; either TRBD1 or TRBD2 may supply D (6 bases each). The length of the CDR3 is 15 residues. CDR1 is SGDLS and CDR2 is YYNGEE in the germline V gene. The CDR3 reads CACSPPRGESYEQYF. DNA for the CDR3: TGTGCCTGCAGCCCGCCTAGGGGGGAATCCTACGAGCAGTACTTC.

The chain couples TRBV20-1 to TRBJ2-3; no clear D. Germline values: CDR1 DFQATT, CDR2 SNEGSKA (reference sequence). Trimming cost V 3 bases and J 5 bases, with 6 bases left between them. The CDR3 spans 11 residues. CDR3 in amino acids: CSASIGDTQYF. The CDR3 bases are TGCAGTGCTAGTATAGGAGATACGCAGTATTTT.

This chain connects TRBV5-1 to TRBJ1-1; D is unresolved. Trimming left V 5 bases short and J 0 bases short, with 11 bases between. Looked up from germline, CDR1 is SGHRS and CDR2 is YFSETQ. The CDR3 spans 14 residues. The CDR3 bases are TGCGCCAGCAGGGCATCCCTGGTGAACACTGAAGCTTTCTTT. It specifies CASRASLVNTEAFF.

The V call is TRBV5-1, the J call TRBJ1-1, with TRBD1 identical over 8 bases. The CDR3 has 15 amino acids. Trimming at V came to 0 bases and at J to 1 base, leaving 2 bases not matched to a gene. Germline-derived CDR1 and CDR2 are SGHRS and YFSETQ. For the CDR3, the DNA is TGCGCCAGCAGCTTGGAGGGACAGGAGAACACTGAAGCTTTCTTT. It encodes CASSLEGQENTEAFF.

The chain has TRBV29-1 and TRBJ1-2; 8 positions agree with TRBD1. From germline, CDR1 is SQVTM and CDR2 ANQGSEA. The CDR3 loop spans 14 amino acids. V lost 3 bases to trimming and J lost 2 bases; unmatched junction nucleotides: 5. CDR3 coding DNA: TGCAGCGTTGATCAGGGGGCAGGAAACTATGGCTACACCTTC. Translation gives CSVDQGAGNYGYTF.

This chain joins TRBV13 and TRBJ2-1; TRBD2 matches at 10 bases. The CDR3 totals 16 residues. Germline CDR1 and CDR2: PRHDT and FYEKMQ (reference sequence). V dropped 4 bases and J dropped 5; count of bases not matched to a gene: 8. This chain's CDR3 is CASSSTPSGGNNEQFF. CDR3 nucleotide sequence: TGTGCCAGCAGCTCGACCCCTAGCGGGGGAAACAATGAGCAGTTCTTC.

This rearrangement joins TRBV7-9 to TRBJ2-7, with D possibly TRBD1 on 5 matching bases. Trimming cost V 5 bases and J 0 bases, with 14 bases left between them. Germline loops: CDR1 SEHNR, CDR2 FQNEAQ (reference sequence). This CDR3 has 15 amino acids. The CDR3 bases are TGTGCCAGCAGCCCTGGGGCGGCCGTCTCCTACGAGCAGTACTTC. Protein sequence: CASSPGAAVSYEQYF.

Worth noting for this clonotype: An end of the junction does not agree with germline; a read error may underlie this. V is TRBV25-1 and J is TRBJ2-4; D possibly corresponds to TRBD2 (5 bases). Germline V gives CDR1 MGHDK, CDR2 SYGVNS. The CDR3 sequence is 13 residues long. CDR3 region: CASREFFAREQYF. CDR3 DNA: TGTGCCAGCAGGGAATTTTTTGCGAGGGAGCAGTACTTC.

The chain links TRBV7-9 to TRBJ2-1; 9 bases map to TRBD1. The CDR3 runs 15 residues. Germline CDR1 SEHNR, CDR2 FQNEAQ (reference sequence). With 6 bases clipped from V and 7 bases from J, the junction kept 10 bases outside the gene matches. CDR3 residues: CASRRMGTGTNEQFF. The CDR3, as DNA: TGTGCCAGCAGACGAATGGGGACAGGGACTAATGAGCAGTTCTTC.

Ten or more counts support this clonotype. The chain links TRBV6-4 to TRBJ2-1; 8 positions match TRBD2. V lost 4 bases and J lost 1; bases outside the gene matches: 3. This CDR3 spans 15 amino acids. CDR1 MRHNA and CDR2 SNTAGT come from the germline V gene. The CDR3 region is CASSGGGGSYNEQFF. The CDR3 nucleotides read TGTGCCAGCAGTGGGGGCGGGGGGTCCTACAATGAGCAGTTCTTC.